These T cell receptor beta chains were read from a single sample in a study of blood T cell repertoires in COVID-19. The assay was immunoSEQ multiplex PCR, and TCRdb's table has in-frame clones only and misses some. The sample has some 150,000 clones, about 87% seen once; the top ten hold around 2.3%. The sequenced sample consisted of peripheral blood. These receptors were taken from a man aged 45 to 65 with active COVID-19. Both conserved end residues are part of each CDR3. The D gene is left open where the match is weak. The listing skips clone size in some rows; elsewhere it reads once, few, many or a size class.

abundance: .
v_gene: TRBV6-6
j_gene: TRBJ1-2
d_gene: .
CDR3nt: TGTGCCAGCCGGTCTCTGAACTATGGCTACACCTTC
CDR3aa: CASRSLNYGYTF

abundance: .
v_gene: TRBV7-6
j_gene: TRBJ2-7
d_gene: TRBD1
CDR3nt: TGTGCCAGCAGCTTAGACAGGGGAGTAACGTACGAGCAGTACTTC
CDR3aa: CASSLDRGVTYEQYF

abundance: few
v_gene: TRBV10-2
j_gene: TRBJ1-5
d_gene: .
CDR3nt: TGCGCCAGCAGTGAGTTGGGCGGGGGCAATCAGCCCCAGCATTTT
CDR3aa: CASSELGGGNQPQHF

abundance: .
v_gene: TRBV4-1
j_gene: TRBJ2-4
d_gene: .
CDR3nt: TGCGCCAGCAGCCCCGGGAAGGGAAACATTCAGTACTTC
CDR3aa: CASSPGKGNIQYF

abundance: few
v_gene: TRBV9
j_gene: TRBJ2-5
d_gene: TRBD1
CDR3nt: TGTGCCAGCAGCGTAGGACAGGGAACTCAAGAGACCCAGTACTTC
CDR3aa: CASSVGQGTQETQYF

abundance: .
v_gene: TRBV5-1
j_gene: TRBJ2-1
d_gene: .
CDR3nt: TGCGCCAGCAGCTTCTTCGACGGGAATGAGCAGTTCTTC
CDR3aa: CASSFFDGNEQFF

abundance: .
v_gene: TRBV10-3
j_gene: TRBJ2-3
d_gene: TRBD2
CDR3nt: TGTGCCATCCGGACAGACCCAGCGGGGGGCACAGATACGCAGTATTTT
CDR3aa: CAIRTDPAGGTDTQYF

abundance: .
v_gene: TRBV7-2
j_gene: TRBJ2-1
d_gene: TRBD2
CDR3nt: TGTGCCAGCAGCTTAGCAGTGACTAGCGGCAACAATGAGCAGTTCTTC
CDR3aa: CASSLAVTSGNNEQFF

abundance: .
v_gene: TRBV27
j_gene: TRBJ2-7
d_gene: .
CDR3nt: TGTGCCAGCAGTTTGAAAACAGGGCCCTACGAGCAGTACTTC
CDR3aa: CASSLKTGPYEQYF

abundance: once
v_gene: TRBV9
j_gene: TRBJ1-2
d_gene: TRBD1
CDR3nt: TGTGCCAGCAGCCCACCGGGACAGGGTGACTCTGGCTACACCTTC
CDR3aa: CASSPPGQGDSGYTF

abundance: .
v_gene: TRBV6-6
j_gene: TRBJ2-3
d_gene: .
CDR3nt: TGTGCCAGCAGTCAGACTGGAAGCACAGATACGCAGTATTTT
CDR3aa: CASSQTGSTDTQYF

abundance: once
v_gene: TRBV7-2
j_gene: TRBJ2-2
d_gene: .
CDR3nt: TGTGCCAGCAGCTTAGCTAGCGTGAGCACCGGGGAGCTGTTTTTT
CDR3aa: CASSLASVSTGELFF

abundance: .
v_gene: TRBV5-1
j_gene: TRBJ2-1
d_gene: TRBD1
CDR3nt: TGCGCCAGCACTATCTGGACAGGGTGGGACAATGAGCAGTTCTTC
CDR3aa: CASTIWTGWDNEQFF

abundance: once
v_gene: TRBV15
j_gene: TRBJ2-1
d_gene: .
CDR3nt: TGTGCCACCAGCAGAGATCGGGAGACGGCTAAGCAGTTCTTC
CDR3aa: CATSRDRETAKQFF

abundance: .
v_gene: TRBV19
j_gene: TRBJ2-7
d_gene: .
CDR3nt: TGTGCCAGTAGTCCCTCCACCCGGGTATCTTCGGGCGAGCAGTACTTC
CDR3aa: CASSPSTRVSSGEQYF

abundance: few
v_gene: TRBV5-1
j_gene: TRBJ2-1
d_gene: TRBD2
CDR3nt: TGCGCCAGCAGCCAAAAACTAGCGGGGATGAATGAGCAGTTCTTC
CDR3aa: CASSQKLAGMNEQFF

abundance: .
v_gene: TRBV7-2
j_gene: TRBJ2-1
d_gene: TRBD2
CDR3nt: TGTGCCAGCAGCTCGACTAGCGGGGGGTACAATGAGCAGTTCTTC
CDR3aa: CASSSTSGGYNEQFF

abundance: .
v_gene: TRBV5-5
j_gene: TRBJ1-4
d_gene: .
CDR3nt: TGTGCCAGCAGCCCGTACTACCCTAATGAAAAACTGTTTTTT
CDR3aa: CASSPYYPNEKLFF

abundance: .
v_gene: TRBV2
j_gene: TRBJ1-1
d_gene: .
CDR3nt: TGTGCCAGCAGTGAAGCGCTGGGCAGGGTCGACACTGAAGCTTTCTTT
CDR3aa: CASSEALGRVDTEAFF

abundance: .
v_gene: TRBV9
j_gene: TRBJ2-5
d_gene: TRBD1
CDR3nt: TGTGCCAGCAGCACAGGGGGCTTAGGGGAGACCCAGTACTTC
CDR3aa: CASSTGGLGETQYF

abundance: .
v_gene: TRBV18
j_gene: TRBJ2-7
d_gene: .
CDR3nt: TGTGCCAGCTCACCACCGAATGGGCGGGGGCCCTCCTACGAGCAGTACTTC
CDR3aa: CASSPPNGRGPSYEQYF

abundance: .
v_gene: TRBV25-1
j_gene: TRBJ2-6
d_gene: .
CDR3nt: TGTGCCAGCAGTGAGCCCCTGACTAGTCCCTCTGGGGCCAACGTCCTGACTTTC
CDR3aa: CASSEPLTSPSGANVLTF

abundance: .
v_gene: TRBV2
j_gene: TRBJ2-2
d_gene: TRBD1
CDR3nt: TGTGCCAGCAGTGGGACAGGGGGCGCGGGGGAGCTGTTTTTT
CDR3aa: CASSGTGGAGELFF

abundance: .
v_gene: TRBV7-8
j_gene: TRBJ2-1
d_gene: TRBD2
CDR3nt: TGTGCCAGCAGCTCCCTCCGGGGGGCGGGGGGAGAGCAGTTCTTC
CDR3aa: CASSSLRGAGGEQFF

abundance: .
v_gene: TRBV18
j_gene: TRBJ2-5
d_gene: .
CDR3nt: TGTGCCAGCTCAGAACGACAAGGAGAGACCCAGTACTTC
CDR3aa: CASSERQGETQYF

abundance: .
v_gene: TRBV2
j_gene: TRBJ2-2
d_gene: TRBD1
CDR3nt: TGTGCCAGCCAGGACAGGGCGAACACCGGGGAGCTGTTTTTT
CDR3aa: CASQDRANTGELFF

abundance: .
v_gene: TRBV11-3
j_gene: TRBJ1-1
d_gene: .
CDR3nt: TGTGCCAGCAGCTTAAATATTCGCACTGAAGCTTTCTTT
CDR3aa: CASSLNIRTEAFF

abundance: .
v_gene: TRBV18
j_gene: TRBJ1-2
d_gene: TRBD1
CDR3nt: TGTGCCAGCTCCGGGACAGACTATGGCTACACCTTC
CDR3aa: CASSGTDYGYTF

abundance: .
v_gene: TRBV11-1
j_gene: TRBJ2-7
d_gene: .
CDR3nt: TGTGCCAGCAGCTTAGACCACAGGCAGTACGAGCAGTACTTC
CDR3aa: CASSLDHRQYEQYF

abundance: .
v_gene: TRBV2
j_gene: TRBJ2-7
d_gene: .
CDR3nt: TGTGCCAACTCGAGGGACACGTGGGAGCAGTACTTC
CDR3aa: CANSRDTWEQYF

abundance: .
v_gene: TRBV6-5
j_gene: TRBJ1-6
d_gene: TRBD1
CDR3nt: TGTGCCAGCAGTTACTCAGACAGGGGGTCGAATTCACCCCTCCACTTT
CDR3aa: CASSYSDRGSNSPLHF

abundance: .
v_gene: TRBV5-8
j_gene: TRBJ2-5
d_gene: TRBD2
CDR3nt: TGTGCCAGCAGCCCGGGGACTAGCGGGGCGAAACAAGAGACCCAGTACTTC
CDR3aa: CASSPGTSGAKQETQYF

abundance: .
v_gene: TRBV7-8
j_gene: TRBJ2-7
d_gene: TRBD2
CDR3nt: TGTGCCAGCAGCCAACTAGCGGGGTACTCTTACGAGCAGTACTTC
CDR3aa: CASSQLAGYSYEQYF

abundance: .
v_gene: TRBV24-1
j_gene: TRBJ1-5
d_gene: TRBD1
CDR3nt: TGTGCCACCAGTGACTACGACAGGGGGATACTCCGGGGCAATCAGCCCCAGCATTTT
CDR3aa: CATSDYDRGILRGNQPQHF

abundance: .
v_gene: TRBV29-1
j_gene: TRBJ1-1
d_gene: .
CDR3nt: TGCAGCGCCCGGGACACTGAAGCTTTCTTT
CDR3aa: CSARDTEAFF

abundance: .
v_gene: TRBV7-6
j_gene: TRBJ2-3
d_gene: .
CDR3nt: TGTGCCAGCAGCTTAGCGTCAAACGGACAGTTCCCCTTTCTTCCTAGAGCAGATACGCAGTATTTT
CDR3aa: CASSLASNGQFPFLPRADTQYF

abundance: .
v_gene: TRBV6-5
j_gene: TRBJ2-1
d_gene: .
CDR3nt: TGTGCCAGCAGCCCAGGTCCTAACCCAGGCAATGAGCAGTTCTTC
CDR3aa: CASSPGPNPGNEQFF

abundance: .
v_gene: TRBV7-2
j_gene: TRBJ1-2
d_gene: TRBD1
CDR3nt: TGTGCCAGCAGGAAGGACAGGGGCGAGGGCTATGGCTACACCTTC
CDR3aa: CASRKDRGEGYGYTF

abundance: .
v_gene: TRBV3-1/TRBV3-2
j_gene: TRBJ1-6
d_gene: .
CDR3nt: TGTGCCAGCAGCCAAGAACCCACAGGCGCCCTCCACTTT
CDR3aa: CASSQEPTGALHF

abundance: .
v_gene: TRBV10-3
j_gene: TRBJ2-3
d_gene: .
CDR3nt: TGTGCCATCCGGTACTCAAATACGCAGTATTTT
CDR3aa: CAIRYSNTQYF

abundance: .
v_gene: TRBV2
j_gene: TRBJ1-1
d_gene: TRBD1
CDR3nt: TGTGCCAGCAGTTTCGAGGAGACAGGGCGAACTTTCTTT
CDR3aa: CASSFEETGRTFF

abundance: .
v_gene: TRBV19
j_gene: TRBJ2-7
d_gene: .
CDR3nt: TGTGCCAGTAGTATCACGTACGGCGGACAGTCAATCTACGAGCAGTACTTC
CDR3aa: CASSITYGGQSIYEQYF

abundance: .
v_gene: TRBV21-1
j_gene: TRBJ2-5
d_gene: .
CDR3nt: TGTGCCAGCAGCGCCCATGGGGCTTGGGGGCGGCAGACCCAGTACTTC
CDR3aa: CASSAHGAWGRQTQYF

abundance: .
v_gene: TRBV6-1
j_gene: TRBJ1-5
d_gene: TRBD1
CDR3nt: TGTGCCAGCAGTGAGGGACAGGTCAATCAGCCCCAGCATTTT
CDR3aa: CASSEGQVNQPQHF

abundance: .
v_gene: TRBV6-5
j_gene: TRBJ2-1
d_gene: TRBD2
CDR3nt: TGTGCCAGCAGCGGCGGGGGGGCCGGCGACAATGAGCAGTTCTTC
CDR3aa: CASSGGGAGDNEQFF

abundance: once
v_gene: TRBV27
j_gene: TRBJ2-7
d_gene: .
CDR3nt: TGTGCCAGCCCCTTGGCTTCAGGGTTCTCCTACGAGCAGTACTTC
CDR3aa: CASPLASGFSYEQYF

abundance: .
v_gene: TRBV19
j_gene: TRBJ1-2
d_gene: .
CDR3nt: TGTGCCAGTACCCCCAGGGGTAGAATGGCTTCAAACTATGGCTACACCTTC
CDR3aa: CASTPRGRMASNYGYTF

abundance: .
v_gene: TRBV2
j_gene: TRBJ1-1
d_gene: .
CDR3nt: TGTGCCAGCAGTACCTACAGTAAGAACACTGAAGCTTTCTTT
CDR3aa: CASSTYSKNTEAFF

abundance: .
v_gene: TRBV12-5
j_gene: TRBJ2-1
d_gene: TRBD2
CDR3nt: TGTGCTAGTGGTTTGCCCAAATCGGCTAGCGGGGGGTACTCCTACAATGAGCAGTTCTTC
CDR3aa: CASGLPKSASGGYSYNEQFF

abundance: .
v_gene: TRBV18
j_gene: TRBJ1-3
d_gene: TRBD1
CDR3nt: TGTGCCAGCTCACCTATACGGGACAGGGGCTCTGGAAACACCATATATTTT
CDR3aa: CASSPIRDRGSGNTIYF

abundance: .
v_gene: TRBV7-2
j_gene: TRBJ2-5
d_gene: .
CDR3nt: TGTGCCAGCAGCTCTCCCCGGGGGACCCAGTACTTC
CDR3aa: CASSSPRGTQYF

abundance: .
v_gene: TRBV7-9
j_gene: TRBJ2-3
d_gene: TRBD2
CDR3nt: TGTGCCAGCAGCTCCCCGGGAGGGGTGGGCACAGATACGCAGTATTTT
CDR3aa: CASSSPGGVGTDTQYF

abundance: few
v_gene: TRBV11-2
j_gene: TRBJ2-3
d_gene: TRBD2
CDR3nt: TGTGCCAGCAGCTTAGACCCTAGCGGGGGCCTGGTGTATTTT
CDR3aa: CASSLDPSGGLVYF

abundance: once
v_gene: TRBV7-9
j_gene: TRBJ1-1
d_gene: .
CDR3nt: TGTGCCAACTCAAGGGAGGTCGGCACTGAAGCTTTCTTT
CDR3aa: CANSREVGTEAFF

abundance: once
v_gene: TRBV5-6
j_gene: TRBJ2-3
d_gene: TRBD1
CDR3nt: TGTGCCAGCAGCTCCGGGACAGGGAGGCCAGATACGCAGTATTTT
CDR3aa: CASSSGTGRPDTQYF